This TCR beta chain derives from a study of T cells in Graves' hyperthyroidism and ophthalmopathy. Using RNA transcripts as the source, TCR beta CDR3 regions were amplified. First-round RT-PCR targeting the TCR CDR3 was performed with the HTBI primer set. Each CDR3 protein is one row after TCRdb ran MiXCR on the multiplex PCR reads. The table includes over 300,000 distinct CDR3 sequences, roughly 13% detected once. Thyroid ultrasound, orbital computed tomography, clinical symptoms, and serum thyroxine and TRAb underpinned diagnoses. This clonotype showed up many times. One junction end does not reproduce the germline sequence, and a read error may be involved. The CDR3 is made up of 13 amino acids. Germline V gives CDR1 SGHRS, CDR2 YFSETQ.

This sequence joins TRBV5-1 and TRBJ2-5; D not certain. The clonotype was recovered from a woman aged 60-75 years with Graves' hyperthyroidism. The source material was blood. CDR3 in DNA: TGTGCCAGCAGCTTAAACGGGCAAGAGACCCAGTACTTC. It encodes CASSLNGQETQYF.